Listed below are T cell receptor beta chains from one sample, sequenced in a study of T cell repertoires in cytomegalovirus infection. TCRdb called the reads again in MiXCR, with one record for every CDR3 protein. The repertoire holds approximately 300,000 distinct CDR3 sequences, with about 27% as singletons. For these TCRs, the target antigens are not known. The source material was cultured PBMCs, sampled from culture after CMV antigen stimulation. These TCRs come from a human donor in good health (CMV status not recorded). Some clones in this sample may be carry-over from other donors' samples. CDR3s include the opening cysteine and the closing phenylalanine or tryptophan. Fields, in order: D gene, V gene, J gene, clone size, CDR3 protein, CDR3 DNA. The D gene is left open where the match is weak. Only part of the rows carry a size: once, few, many, or a class if the clone is expanded.

D: -; V: TRBV19; J: TRBJ1-1; size: -; CDR3: CASSIGATSTEAFF; DNA: TGTGCCAGTAGTATAGGGGCTACCTCCACTGAAGCTTTCTTT
D: -; V: TRBV7-2; J: TRBJ2-1; size: many; CDR3: CASSLETWTMNEQFF; DNA: TGTGCCAGCAGCTTAGAGACCTGGACAATGAATGAGCAGTTCTTC
D: -; V: TRBV6-7; J: TRBJ1-1; size: -; CDR3: CNQKRNHTEAFF; DNA: TGCAATCAAAAACGAAATCACACTGAAGCTTTCTTT
D: TRBD1; V: TRBV7-3; J: TRBJ2-7; size: few; CDR3: CASSKQTGVQQYF; DNA: TGTGCCAGCAGCAAACAGACAGGGGTACAGCAGTACTTC
D: -; V: TRBV27; J: TRBJ2-7; size: -; CDR3: CASGTIGYEQYF; DNA: TGTGCCAGTGGGACAATCGGCTACGAGCAGTACTTC
D: TRBD1; V: TRBV5-6; J: TRBJ2-1; size: -; CDR3: CASRGQGKVEQFF; DNA: TGTGCCAGCAGGGGACAGGGCAAGGTCGAGCAGTTCTTC
D: TRBD2; V: TRBV19; J: TRBJ2-1; size: -; CDR3: CASSITLASGRYNEQFF; DNA: TGTGCCAGTAGTATTACCCTCGCTAGCGGGAGGTACAATGAGCAGTTCTTC
D: -; V: TRBV12-3/TRBV12-4; J: TRBJ2-2; size: -; CDR3: CASSFLGTSTGELFF; DNA: TGTGCCAGCAGTTTTTTGGGGACCTCCACCGGGGAGCTGTTTTTT
D: TRBD2; V: TRBV10-3; J: TRBJ2-3; size: -; CDR3: CAISGGAPSTDTQYF; DNA: TGTGCCATCAGCGGGGGGGCCCCTAGCACAGATACGCAGTATTTT
D: -; V: TRBV9; J: TRBJ2-1; size: -; CDR3: CASSGGQRAYNEQFF; DNA: TGTGCCAGCAGCGGGGGACAGCGGGCCTACAATGAGCAGTTCTTC
D: TRBD1; V: TRBV7-2; J: TRBJ2-7; size: few; CDR3: CASRQGYEQYF; DNA: TGTGCCAGCCGACAGGGCTACGAGCAGTACTTC
D: TRBD2; V: TRBV5-1; J: TRBJ2-5; size: few; CDR3: CASSLVAGVEETQYF; DNA: TGCGCCAGCAGCTTAGTAGCGGGAGTGGAGGAGACCCAGTACTTC
D: -; V: TRBV10-3; J: TRBJ2-5; size: few; CDR3: CATAWGVGETQYF; DNA: TGTGCCACCGCATGGGGGGTAGGAGAGACCCAGTACTTC
D: TRBD2; V: TRBV3-1; J: TRBJ2-7; size: few; CDR3: CASSRWGGDEQYF; DNA: TGTGCCAGCAGCCGATGGGGAGGGGACGAGCAGTACTTC
D: -; V: TRBV7-9; J: TRBJ2-7; size: -; CDR3: CASSSGLGRDEQYF; DNA: TGTGCCAGCAGCTCCGGACTGGGCAGGGACGAGCAGTACTTC
D: TRBD1; V: TRBV5-1; J: TRBJ1-2; size: few; CDR3: CASSINRGGYTF; DNA: TGCGCCAGCAGCATCAACAGGGGTGGCTACACCTTC
D: TRBD1; V: TRBV19; J: TRBJ1-1; size: -; CDR3: CASKAWTGNTEAFF; DNA: TGTGCCAGTAAAGCTTGGACAGGGAACACTGAAGCTTTCTTT
D: -; V: TRBV7-2; J: TRBJ2-7; size: few; CDR3: CASSLGLGAYEQYF; DNA: TGTGCCAGCAGCTTAGGCTTGGGGGCATACGAGCAGTACTTC
D: TRBD1; V: TRBV10-3; J: TRBJ2-5; size: few; CDR3: CAISDDRGGQETQYF; DNA: TGTGCCATCAGTGACGACAGGGGGGGTCAAGAGACCCAGTACTTC
D: -; V: TRBV3-1; J: TRBJ1-6; size: few; CDR3: CASSRTAYNSPLHF; DNA: TGTGCCAGCAGCCGGACAGCCTATAATTCACCCCTCCACTTT
D: -; V: TRBV29-1; J: TRBJ2-1; size: -; CDR3: CSGLLGSFGVNEQFF; DNA: TGCAGCGGCCTCTTGGGGAGCTTTGGGGTCAATGAGCAGTTCTTC
D: TRBD2; V: TRBV27; J: TRBJ2-7; size: -; CDR3: CASSSMGLAGYEQYF; DNA: TGTGCCAGCAGTTCTATGGGACTAGCGGGCTACGAGCAGTACTTC
D: TRBD1; V: TRBV7-9; J: TRBJ1-2; size: few; CDR3: CASSLGTGGPNYGYTF; DNA: TGTGCCAGCAGCTTAGGGACAGGGGGCCCAAACTATGGCTACACCTTC
D: -; V: TRBV7-6; J: TRBJ2-7; size: -; CDR3: CASSPGSVGEQYF; DNA: TGTGCCAGCAGCCCGGGCTCGGTGGGCGAGCAGTACTTC
D: -; V: TRBV7-8; J: TRBJ1-2; size: -; CDR3: CASSLARAEGYTF; DNA: TGTGCCAGCAGCTTAGCGAGAGCGGAAGGCTACACCTTC
D: TRBD2; V: TRBV7-3; J: TRBJ2-5; size: few; CDR3: CASKLAANQETQYF; DNA: TGTGCCAGCAAGCTAGCGGCAAACCAAGAGACCCAGTACTTC
D: TRBD2; V: TRBV5-1; J: TRBJ2-3; size: -; CDR3: CASSLTTSGRRADTQYF; DNA: TGCGCCAGCAGCTTGACGACTAGCGGGAGAAGGGCAGATACGCAGTATTTT
D: TRBD1; V: TRBV9; J: TRBJ1-2; size: -; CDR3: CASSVGQGNYGYTF; DNA: TGTGCCAGTAGTGTGGGACAGGGCAACTATGGCTACACCTTC
D: -; V: TRBV12-3/TRBV12-4; J: TRBJ1-1; size: -; CDR3: CASRLKGGNTEAFF; DNA: TGTGCCAGCAGACTCAAGGGCGGCAACACTGAAGCTTTCTTT
D: TRBD2; V: TRBV20-1; J: TRBJ2-1; size: once; CDR3: CSAPKAGGQNNEQFF; DNA: TGCAGTGCCCCAAAAGCGGGGGGGCAAAACAATGAGCAGTTCTTC
D: -; V: TRBV7-6; J: TRBJ1-2; size: -; CDR3: CASSLAPGGGYTF; DNA: TGTGCCAGCAGCTTAGCGCCCGGCGGCGGCTACACCTTC
D: TRBD2; V: TRBV6-6; J: TRBJ2-1; size: -; CDR3: CASSLPPGGSSYNEQFF; DNA: TGTGCCAGCAGTTTACCCCCGGGAGGATCTTCCTACAATGAGCAGTTCTTC
D: TRBD2; V: TRBV20-1; J: TRBJ2-1; size: -; CDR3: CSARVGVAGALNEQFF; DNA: TGCAGTGCTAGAGTTGGAGTAGCGGGGGCCCTGAATGAGCAGTTCTTC
D: -; V: TRBV28; J: TRBJ2-7; size: few; CDR3: CASSFRIALLSSYEQYF; DNA: TGTGCCAGCAGTTTTCGAATTGCACTTCTGAGCTCCTACGAGCAGTACTTC
D: -; V: TRBV4-2; J: TRBJ2-3; size: -; CDR3: CASSQGSRLPPGDTQYF; DNA: TGTGCCAGCAGCCAAGGTTCCCGACTACCGCCGGGGGATACGCAGTATTTT
D: TRBD1; V: TRBV5-6; J: TRBJ1-1; size: many; CDR3: CASSAYRGMNTEAFF; DNA: TGTGCCAGCAGCGCTTACAGGGGGATGAACACTGAAGCTTTCTTT
D: TRBD2; V: TRBV7-3; J: TRBJ2-3; size: -; CDR3: CASSLSASGSSDTQYF; DNA: TGTGCCAGCAGCTTAAGCGCTAGCGGGAGCTCGGATACGCAGTATTTT
D: -; V: TRBV12-3/TRBV12-4; J: TRBJ1-2; size: few; CDR3: CASRSSSGGRHYGYTF; DNA: TGTGCCAGCAGATCCTCCAGCGGGGGGCGTCACTATGGCTACACCTTC
D: TRBD2; V: TRBV30; J: TRBJ2-1; size: many; CDR3: CAWSVRSSGIGNEQFF; DNA: TGTGCCTGGAGTGTACGGTCTAGCGGGATTGGGAATGAGCAGTTCTTC
D: TRBD1; V: TRBV7-2; J: TRBJ2-7; size: -; CDR3: CASSLNRGRYEQYF; DNA: TGTGCCAGCAGCTTAAACAGGGGGCGGTACGAGCAGTACTTC
D: -; V: TRBV20-1; J: TRBJ1-1; size: few; CDR3: CSARDLPADRRSTEAFF; DNA: TGCAGTGCTAGAGATCTCCCCGCGGACAGAAGGAGCACTGAAGCTTTCTTT
D: -; V: TRBV15; J: TRBJ2-1; size: -; CDR3: CATSPERGTEQFF; DNA: TGTGCCACCAGCCCTGAGAGGGGCACTGAGCAGTTCTTC
D: TRBD1; V: TRBV5-6; J: TRBJ1-2; size: -; CDR3: CASSFQTGGLSYGYTF; DNA: TGTGCCAGCAGCTTCCAAACAGGGGGCCTGAGCTATGGCTACACCTTC
D: -; V: TRBV20-1; J: TRBJ1-2; size: few; CDR3: CSAHTEPYGYTF; DNA: TGCAGTGCTCATACGGAACCCTATGGCTACACCTTC
D: -; V: TRBV18; J: TRBJ2-1; size: -; CDR3: CASSPPLLAEQFF; DNA: TGTGCCAGCTCACCACCTCTCCTAGCTGAGCAGTTCTTC
D: -; V: TRBV7-8; J: TRBJ1-5; size: -; CDR3: CASSLEGTVRFQPQHF; DNA: TGTGCCAGCAGCTTAGAAGGCACAGTCAGATTTCAGCCCCAGCATTTT
D: TRBD2; V: TRBV6-2/TRBV6-3; J: TRBJ2-3; size: -; CDR3: CASRLLAGGQPDTQYF; DNA: TGTGCCAGCAGATTACTAGCGGGGGGGCAACCAGATACGCAGTATTTT
D: -; V: TRBV28; J: TRBJ2-5; size: -; CDR3: CASANSQTWTQYF; DNA: TGTGCCAGTGCCAACAGCCAAACTTGGACCCAGTACTTC
D: TRBD2; V: TRBV30; J: TRBJ2-5; size: many; CDR3: CAWVQSGRGWQETQYF; DNA: TGTGCCTGGGTACAAAGCGGGAGAGGATGGCAAGAGACCCAGTACTTC